The clone carrying this T cell receptor beta chain was picked up a small number of times. The data were obtained in a study of regulatory T cells in long-lasting Graves disease. Background on the study: With positive TSH receptor antibodies and over 5 years of antithyroid drugs, Graves' disease was considered persistent.

To make TCR beta libraries, researchers used iRepertoire HTBI primers and Arm-PCR of CDR3 regions. TCRdb redid the calling of the multiplex PCR reads with MiXCR, one entry per CDR3 protein. The data hold under 450,000 distinct CDR3 sequences, with 23% observed a single time. The sample's time point: persistent/refractory GD, antithyroid drugs over 5 years with positive TRAb. Extracted PBMC RNA gave rise to the TCR library. Trimming pared 7 bases from V and 4 bases from J, leaving 22 bases between. Per the germline V gene, CDR1 is SGHTA and CDR2 is FQGTGA. This CDR3 region has 16 residues. The V call is TRBV7-3, the J call TRBJ1-2; the D gene is possibly TRBD1 (6 bases). Sequenced here: peripheral blood mononuclear cells (PBMCs), sampled when the disease was refractory, from a patient treated with antithyroid drugs. The TCR sequence derives from a female donor with Graves disease. The CDR3 spells CASTPGGTIIPYGYTF. For the CDR3, the DNA is TGTGCCAGCACCCCTGGTGGGACAATAATTCCCTATGGCTACACCTTC. Looking up the rest from reference TRBV7-3 and TRBJ1-2 gives the full variable domain: GAGVSQTPSNKVTEKGKYVELRCDPISGHTALYWYRQSLGQGPEFLIYFQGTGAADDSGLPNDRFFAVRPEGSVSTLKIQRTERGDSAVYLCASTPGGTIIPYGYTFGSGTRLTVV.